Shown below are 10 T cell receptor beta chains from a single sample sequenced in a study of regulatory T cells in long-lasting Graves disease. Arm-PCR with iRepertoire HTBI primers amplified the CDR3 regions for these TCR beta libraries. One entry per CDR3 protein, called by TCRdb with MiXCR from the multiplex PCR reads. Of around 470,000 distinct CDR3 sequences listed, 11% to 15% are singletons. Time point meaning: newly diagnosed GD, antithyroid drugs for less than 3 months. PBMC RNA served as the TCR library source. This sample also appeared in a second study, on T cells in Graves' hyperthyroidism and ophthalmopathy.

The material sequenced was peripheral blood mononuclear cells (PBMCs), taken at new diagnosis, from a patient treated with antithyroid drugs. The source of these receptors is a woman in her fifties or sixties with Graves disease.

The V gene is TRBV4-1, the J gene TRBJ2-1; no clear D. V lost 0 bases and J lost 7, with 10 bases in between. CDR1 is MGHRA and CDR2 is YSYEKL in the germline V gene. The CDR3 contains 14 residues. The CDR3: CASSQETTRNEQFF. In DNA form, the CDR3 reads TGCGCCAGCAGCCAAGAAACGACAAGGAATGAGCAGTTCTTC.

A few counts support this clonotype. The chain is built from TRBV10-3 and TRBJ2-7; D is unclear. Trimming stripped 0 bases from V and 2 bases from J, with 5 bases between. This CDR3 contains 13 residues. The germline CDR1 and CDR2 sequences are ENHRY and SYGVKD. The CDR3 DNA reads as TGTGCCATCAGTGAGTCATCAACCTACGAGCAGTACTTC. Translated: CAISESSTYEQYF.

This clonotype was recorded many times. This chain connects TRBV11-2 to TRBJ2-1; a possible D gene is TRBD2 (5 bases). The germline V and J ends were trimmed by 4 bases and 5 bases, with 12 bases remaining between them. Looked up from germline, CDR1 is SGHAT and CDR2 is FQNNGV. CDR3 length: 14 amino acids. CDR3 protein: CASSYGERHNEQFF. CDR3 sequence (DNA): TGTGCCAGCAGCTACGGGGAGCGGCACAATGAGCAGTTCTTC.

This clonotype has a handful of counts. The V gene is TRBV9, the J gene TRBJ1-2; D is uncertain. Germline V gene data show CDR1 as SGDLS and CDR2 as YYNGEE. CDR3 length equals 13 residues. V was pared by 0 bases and J by 4 bases, with 7 bases between. CDR3 in DNA: TGTGCCAGCAGCGTAGTCAGCGGCTATGGCTACACCTTC. This encodes CASSVVSGYGYTF.

The chain is built from TRBV6-1 and TRBJ2-1, with D possibly being TRBD2 (7 bases). The CDR3 contains 15 residues. V was clipped by 7 bases and J by 3 bases, with 16 bases between them. Germline values: CDR1 MNHNS, CDR2 SASEGT. The chain's CDR3 is CASNLGRGFYNEQFF. The DNA of the CDR3 is TGTGCCAGCAACTTAGGGAGGGGGTTCTACAATGAGCAGTTCTTC.

In its sample, this clonotype was seen a few times. V is TRBV19 and J is TRBJ2-7; maybe TRBD1 (5 bases). The V gene lost 6 bases and the J gene lost 7 bases, with 7 bases spanning the gap. Germline V lookup: CDR1 LNHDA, CDR2 SQIVND (reference sequence). This CDR3 contains 10 residues. The CDR3 region is CASRQGEQYF. As DNA, the CDR3 is TGTGCCAGTAGGCAGGGAGAGCAGTACTTC.

This clonotype has more than one count but fewer than ten. The CDR3 spells CSAIGTVYGYTF. The CDR3 DNA is TGCAGTGCTATCGGGACGGTCTATGGCTACACCTTC. The chain combines TRBV20-1 with TRBJ1-2; D perhaps matches TRBD1 (5 bases). From germline, CDR1 is DFQATT and CDR2 SNEGSKA (reference sequence). The CDR3 has 12 amino acids. The V end was cut by 4 bases, the J end by 4 bases, with 10 bases between.

The chain joins TRBV5-8 to TRBJ1-5; TRBD1 aligns across 9 bases. V lost 2 bases, J lost 10 bases, and 7 bases stayed unmatched. CDR1 is SGHTS and CDR2 is YDEGEE in the germline V gene. This CDR3 spans 14 amino acids. CDR3 residues: CASSLNRGQSPQHF. The CDR3 coding sequence is TGTGCCAGCAGCTTAAACAGGGGGCAAAGTCCCCAGCATTTT.

Details on this clonotype: This may stem from a read error, because a much larger clone lies one nucleotide away. V and J are TRBV28 and TRBJ1-1; D might be TRBD1 (5 bases). The length of the CDR3 is 13 residues. Germline V gives CDR1 MDHEN, CDR2 SYDVKM. CDR3 sequence reads: CAILDTLNTKAFF. The DNA for the CDR3 is TGTGCCATTCTGGACACCCTGAACACTAAAGCTTTCTTT.

This clonotype was recorded many times. The chain employs TRBV27 and TRBJ2-3; 9 bases fit TRBD2. The V segment lost 6 bases and the J segment 2 bases; nucleotides outside the gene matches: 6. In germline, CDR1 is MNHEY, CDR2 SMNVEV (reference sequence). This CDR3 is built from 15 residues. Here the CDR3 DNA reads TGTGCCAGCAGCCAAGCGGGAGGTGACACAGATACGCAGTATTTT. This encodes CASSQAGGDTDTQYF.